The 29 T cell receptor beta chains below come from one sample, sequenced in a study of cytomegalovirus exposure and HLA in healthy donors. The PCR contained 60 Vbeta and 13 Jbeta primers. This table comes from immunoSEQ multiplex PCR, and its TCRdb copy is limited to in-frame clones, with some not included. There are approximately 160,000 clones in the sample; about 80% occur only once, and about 1.6% lies in the top ten. Specimen: PBMCs. The source of these receptors is a man aged 35 to 55 in good health and CMV-seronegative.

This chain links TRBV4-1 with TRBJ1-5; no definite D call. CDR1 is MGHRA, CDR2 YSYEKL, per germline. The length of the CDR3 is 15 residues. V dropped 1 base and J dropped 6 bases, with 13 bases sitting between them. CDR3 sequence (DNA): TGCGCCAGCAGCCAAGCGGCGGGGAGCGGTCAGCCCCAGCATTTT. Translated, it gives CASSQAAGSGQPQHF.

Comment on this clone: The junction shows a germline mismatch at one end, possibly a read error. The chain couples TRBV9 to TRBJ2-6; the D gene is possibly TRBD1 (5 bases). The CDR3 is 13 residues long. The germline V gene has CDR1 SGDLS and CDR2 YYNGEE. CDR3 region: CASSGSGANGLTF. In nucleotides, the CDR3 is TGTGCCAGCAGCGGTTCTGGGGCCAACGGCCTGACTTTC.

The chain carries TRBV11-3 and TRBJ2-2, with D perhaps matching TRBD2 (7 bases). The CDR3 contains 16 residues. Trimming shortened V by 5 bases and J by 1 base, and 14 bases separated the two germline ends. CDR1 is SGHNT and CDR2 is YENEEA in the germline V gene. CDR3 DNA sequence: TGTGCCAGCAGCCCAAAGGGGGGGCGGAACACCGGGGAGCTGTTTTTT. This codes for CASSPKGGRNTGELFF.

This clone was seen once. This chain links TRBV20-1 with TRBJ2-5; unclear D gene. CDR1 and CDR2 from the germline V gene are DFQATT and SNEGSKA (reference sequence). The V gene lost 5 bases and the J gene lost 4 bases, with 8 bases spanning the gap. The CDR3 sequence is 11 residues long. CDR3 loop: CSAVLGETQYF. The CDR3 DNA sequence: TGCAGTGCTGTTCTAGGAGAGACCCAGTACTTC.

This chain links TRBV6-1 with TRBJ2-6, with no clear D. V gave up 4 bases and J gave up 0 bases, with 10 bases separating them. Per the germline V gene, CDR1 is MNHNS and CDR2 is SASEGT. The CDR3 consists of 16 residues. The CDR3 region has the DNA TGTGCCAGCAGTGCTGGCAGTGTCTCTGGGGCCAACGTCCTGACTTTC. It specifies CASSAGSVSGANVLTF.

The rearrangement links TRBV18 to TRBJ1-1; 8 nucleotides align to TRBD1. The CDR3 totals 15 residues. CDR1 and CDR2 from the germline V gene are KGHSH and LQKENI. V lost 4 bases and J lost 1; bases outside the gene matches: 5. The CDR3 DNA follows: TGTGCCAGCTCACAACCGGACAGGGAGAACACTGAAGCTTTCTTT. It codes for CASSQPDRENTEAFF.

The genes are TRBV10-3 and TRBJ2-7, with TRBD2 identical over 10 bases. The V segment lost 2 bases and the J segment 0 bases; nucleotides outside the gene matches: 1. Germline CDR1 is ENHRY and CDR2 is SYGVKD. This CDR3 comprises 15 residues. CDR3 loop: CAISERTSGSYEQYF. CDR3 nucleotides: TGTGCCATCAGTGAGAGGACTAGCGGCTCCTACGAGCAGTACTTC.

The V gene is TRBV28, the J gene TRBJ2-7, with D maybe TRBD1 (5 bases). Germline CDR1 reads MDHEN; CDR2 reads SYDVKM. V lost 10 bases and J lost 1, with 11 bases in between. The CDR3 sequence is 12 residues long. This CDR3 is CATRVTSYEQYF. The CDR3 DNA is TGTGCCACCAGGGTGACTTCCTACGAGCAGTACTTC.

This chain uses TRBV19 with TRBJ1-5, with a tentative D call TRBD1 (5 bases). The germline V gene has CDR1 LNHDA and CDR2 SQIVND (reference sequence). Trimming pared 5 bases from V and 2 bases from J, leaving 19 bases between. This CDR3 is 17 amino acids long. The CDR3 DNA is TGTGCCAGTAGTCTCCGGGACTCACTTGTGCGCAATCAGCCCCAGCATTTT. It specifies CASSLRDSLVRNQPQHF.

The genes are TRBV10-3 and TRBJ1-6; tentative D call: TRBD1 (5 bases). Germline lookup yields CDR1 ENHRY and CDR2 SYGVKD. The ends were cut back, 10 bases at V and 7 bases at J, with 17 bases in the middle. This CDR3 is 14 amino acids long. The CDR3 coding sequence is TGTGCCACTGGGGGGTCGAGTATCAATTCACCCCTCCACTTT. This gives the protein CATGGSSINSPLHF.

The chain combines TRBV14 with TRBJ2-6, with D tentatively TRBD1 (5 bases). Germline V gene sequence: CDR1 SGHDN, CDR2 FVKESK. The V end lost 4 bases, the J end lost 2 bases, and 9 bases lay between the germline ends. The CDR3 is made up of 15 amino acids. The CDR3: CASSLTGAGANVLTF. CDR3 bases: TGTGCCAGCAGCCTAACAGGCGCTGGGGCCAACGTCCTGACTTTC.

The J gene is TRBJ2-5, the V gene TRBV29-1, with TRBD1 matching over 7 bases. CDR1 SQVTM and CDR2 ANQGSEA come from the germline V gene. The CDR3 covers 13 residues. DNA of the CDR3: TGCAGTTATCCGGGACAGTACCAAGAGACCCAGTACTTC. It encodes CSYPGQYQETQYF.

V gene TRBV9 combines with J gene TRBJ2-2, with a weak D call TRBD2 (6 bases). The germline V gene has CDR1 SGDLS and CDR2 YYNGEE. Trimming left V 3 bases short and J 7 bases short, with 13 bases between. This CDR3 comprises 14 residues. Here the CDR3 reads CASSAGLRGGELFF. CDR3 DNA: TGTGCCAGCAGCGCCGGACTGCGGGGCGGGGAGCTGTTTTTT.

The J gene is TRBJ1-2, the V gene TRBV27, with 9 bases fitting TRBD1. The CDR3 sequence is 14 residues long. Germline CDR1 and CDR2: MNHEY and SMNVEV (reference sequence). With 5 bases clipped from V and 6 bases from J, the junction kept 7 bases outside the gene matches. CDR3 in amino acids: CASSLAGTGHGYTF. The DNA of the CDR3 is TGTGCCAGCAGTCTTGCCGGGACAGGGCATGGCTACACCTTC.

The chain has TRBV30 and TRBJ2-3; D uncertain. This CDR3 is built from 15 residues. Trimming removed 3 bases from V and 0 bases from J, with 13 bases in between. In germline, CDR1 is GTSNPN, CDR2 SVGIG (reference sequence). The CDR3 coding sequence is TGTGCCTGGAGACCGATACTTTCTAGCACAGATACGCAGTATTTT. This encodes CAWRPILSSTDTQYF.

This CDR3 is CASSQRTGYTEAFF. In DNA form, the CDR3 reads TGTGCCAGCAGCCAACGGACAGGGTACACTGAAGCTTTCTTT. This chain links TRBV4-2 with TRBJ1-1; 8 bases map to TRBD1. The junction had 2 bases not matched to a gene; V was cut back by 2 bases and J by 3 bases. Germline V gives CDR1 LGHNA, CDR2 YNFKEQ. CDR3 length equals 14 residues.

V is TRBV15 and J is TRBJ2-3, with 8 bases identical to TRBD1. The CDR3 length is 17 residues. V gave up 0 bases and J gave up 2 bases; unmatched junction bases: 7. The germline gives CDR1 LNHNV, CDR2 YYDKDF (reference sequence). In DNA form, the CDR3 reads TGTGCCACCAGCAGAGATATACAGGGGGATTTCACAGATACGCAGTATTTT. Amino acids: CATSRDIQGDFTDTQYF.

V usage is TRBV27 and J usage is TRBJ2-1; tentatively, D is TRBD2 (5 bases). V was shortened by 4 bases and J by 3 bases, with 10 bases between the two germline ends. Germline V gene sequence: CDR1 MNHEY, CDR2 SMNVEV (reference sequence). CDR3 length: 14 amino acids. The CDR3 region has the DNA TGTGCCAGCAGTTACATCCGGGACTACAATGAGCAGTTCTTC. Amino acids: CASSYIRDYNEQFF.

V gene TRBV2 combines with J gene TRBJ1-1, with D possibly matching TRBD1 (5 bases). The CDR3 totals 13 residues. Germline CDR1 is SNHLY and CDR2 is FYNNEI. V lost 10 bases and J lost 5, with 17 bases in between. As DNA, the CDR3 is TGTGCCAAAAGGGCAGGGCGGCGTACTGAAGCTTTCTTT. Its protein product is CAKRAGRRTEAFF.

The V call is TRBV28, the J call TRBJ2-4; D possibly corresponds to TRBD2 (6 bases). Germline lookup yields CDR1 MDHEN and CDR2 SYDVKM. This CDR3 spans 15 amino acids. V lost 10 bases and J lost 1, with 17 bases in between. The CDR3 loop reads CATKFSGEAKNIQYF. The DNA for the CDR3 is TGTGCCACCAAGTTTTCGGGGGAGGCCAAAAACATTCAGTACTTC.

This clone is a singleton in its sample. Additional DNA sequences in this sample encode the identical CDR3. The chain links TRBV7-2 to TRBJ1-5; 7 bases agree with TRBD1. Losses at the gene ends were 4 bases for V and 7 bases for J; bases not matched to a gene: 4. The CDR3 extends over 13 amino acids. Germline lookup yields CDR1 SGHTA and CDR2 FQGNSA. CDR3 loop: CASSSQGDQPQHF. In nucleotides, the CDR3 is TGTGCCAGCAGCTCCCAGGGGGACCAGCCCCAGCATTTT. The whole variable domain, filled in from reference TRBV7-2 and TRBJ1-5, reads GAGVSQSPSNKVTEKGKDVELRCDPISGHTALYWYRQSLGQGLEFLIYFQGNSAPDKSGLPSDRFSAERTGGSVSTLTIQRTQQEDSAVYLCASSSQGDQPQHFGDGTRLSIL.

The chain is built from TRBV18 and TRBJ2-6; maybe TRBD2 (5 bases). Germline V gene data show CDR1 as KGHSH and CDR2 as LQKENI. The CDR3 spans 16 residues. With 5 bases removed from V and 0 bases from J, the gap between germline ends came to 11 bases. The CDR3 DNA reads as TGTGCCAGCTCAAGTTTTGGGAGCTCTGGGGCCAACGTCCTGACTTTC. Translating gives CASSSFGSSGANVLTF. Full variable domain (rest looked up from reference TRBV18 and TRBJ2-6): NAGVMQNPRHLVRRRGQEARLRCSPMKGHSHVYWYRQLPEEGLKFMVYLQKENIIDESGMPKERFSAEFPKEGPSILRIQQVVRGDSAAYFCASSSFGSSGANVLTFGAGSRLTVL.

V usage is TRBV5-1 and J usage is TRBJ2-7; 11 nucleotides line up with TRBD2. Germline CDR1 SGHRS, CDR2 YFSETQ. Unmatched junction bases numbered 5, after V lost 1 base and J lost 5 bases. This CDR3 comprises 15 residues. CDR3 bases: TGCGCCAGCAGCTTGCTTCCTAGCGGGAGGAACGAGCAGTACGTC. Protein sequence: CASSLLPSGRNEQYV.

The rearrangement uses TRBV10-3 and TRBJ2-3, with TRBD2 identical over 10 bases. The CDR3 totals 14 residues. Looked up from germline, CDR1 is ENHRY and CDR2 is SYGVKD. The junction had 3 bases not matched to a gene; V was cut back by 4 bases and J by 5 bases. CDR3 coding DNA: TGTGCCATCAGTGGGGCTAGCGGGAGAGATACGCAGTATTTT. Its translation: CAISGASGRDTQYF.

This clone was seen a handful of times. The V call is TRBV18, the J call TRBJ2-1, with 7 bases lining up with TRBD1. CDR1 KGHSH and CDR2 LQKENI come from the germline V gene. V lost 2 bases and J lost 7; bases outside the gene matches: 8. The CDR3 is made up of 15 amino acids. Written as DNA, the CDR3 is TGTGCCAGCTCACCAAGCCGACAGGGCACGAATGAGCAGTTCTTC. It specifies CASSPSRQGTNEQFF.

This chain links TRBV7-9 with TRBJ2-1; D may be TRBD2 (7 bases). V was cut by 3 bases and J by 9 bases, with 18 bases left in between. Looked up from germline, CDR1 is SEHNR and CDR2 is FQNEAQ (reference sequence). The CDR3 totals 15 residues. The CDR3 coding sequence is TGTGCCAGCAGCTTCCGACAGGCCTCGGGGGGTGAGCAGTTCTTC. Translating it yields CASSFRQASGGEQFF.

J is TRBJ2-7 and V is TRBV2, with 8 bases lining up with TRBD1. With 10 bases clipped from V and 6 bases from J, the junction kept 8 bases outside the gene matches. The CDR3 loop spans 12 amino acids. Germline CDR1 SNHLY, CDR2 FYNNEI. For the CDR3, the DNA is TGTGCCATAAGGACAGGGTATAGCGAGCAGTACTTC. Translated: CAIRTGYSEQYF.

V usage is TRBV4-1 and J usage is TRBJ1-4, with 7 bases identical to TRBD1. In germline, CDR1 is MGHRA, CDR2 YSYEKL. The junction had 4 bases not matched to a gene; V was cut back by 2 bases and J by 4 bases. This CDR3 is 15 amino acids long. In DNA, the CDR3 is TGCGCCAGCAGCCAACCCGACAGGGATAATGAAAAACTGTTTTTT. Its protein is CASSQPDRDNEKLFF.

This clone was counted only a few times. The chain recombines TRBV19 with TRBJ2-4; TRBD2 agrees at 14 bases. CDR3 length: 22 residues. Per germline, CDR1 LNHDA and CDR2 SQIVND (reference sequence). The V gene end was trimmed by 0 bases and the J gene end by 8 bases; junction bases not matched to a gene: 21. The CDR3 reads CASSIDVVRGTGTSGSKDIQYF. CDR3 in DNA: TGTGCCAGTAGTATAGATGTCGTAAGGGGTACCGGGACTAGCGGGAGTAAGGACATTCAGTACTTC.